The rows below give T cell receptor beta chains drawn from one sample of a study of cytomegalovirus exposure and HLA in healthy donors. Assay: immunoSEQ multiplex PCR; the TCRdb copy retains only in-frame clones and omits some. The sample records some 130,000 clones, roughly four fifths being singletons. What was sequenced was PBMCs. These receptors were obtained from a male donor in good health and CMV-seropositive. The CDR3 runs from the conserved cysteine through the conserved F or W. The order of the fields is V gene, J gene, D gene, clone size, CDR3 protein, CDR3 DNA. A D gene is named only where the DNA matches it firmly. Clone size appears in some rows only: once, few, many, or a class for an expanded clone.

TRBV9	TRBJ2-3	TRBD2	once	CASSKTRLAGGTDTQYF	TGTGCCAGCAGCAAGACGAGACTAGCGGGAGGGACAGATACGCAGTATTTT
TRBV7-7	TRBJ2-7	.	.	CASSQTVSPTYEQYF	TGTGCTAGCAGCCAGACAGTTTCCCCCACCTACGAGCAGTACTTC
TRBV27	TRBJ2-2	.	few	CASTVSRGGELFF	TGTGCCAGCACTGTCTCCAGGGGAGGGGAGCTGTTTTTT
TRBV10-3	TRBJ2-3	TRBD2	.	CAIRQSTSAISTDTQYF	TGTGCCATCAGGCAAAGCACTAGCGCCATTAGCACAGATACGCAGTATTTT
TRBV28	TRBJ2-5	TRBD2	.	CASSLFPLGGSGGLRETQYF	TGTGCCAGCAGTTTATTTCCCCTCGGTGGTAGCGGGGGCCTCCGGGAGACCCAGTACTTC
TRBV7-2	TRBJ1-4	.	.	CASSLAMGPNEKLFF	TGTGCCAGCAGCTTAGCTATGGGGCCTAATGAAAAACTGTTTTTT
TRBV15	TRBJ2-1	TRBD1	.	CATSRELASGTGNEQFF	TGTGCCACCAGCAGAGAACTGGCCTCCGGGACAGGGAATGAGCAGTTCTTC
TRBV6-5	TRBJ2-1	TRBD2	.	CASSPERGPYNEQFF	TGTGCCAGCAGTCCTGAGCGGGGGCCCTACAATGAGCAGTTCTTC
TRBV9	TRBJ2-7	TRBD2	.	CASSEGLAGTYEQYF	TGTGCCAGCAGCGAGGGACTAGCGGGCACCTACGAGCAGTACTTC
TRBV18	TRBJ1-3	TRBD1	few	CASSPGTEGNTIYF	TGTGCCAGCTCACCGGGGACAGAGGGAAACACCATATATTTT
TRBV28	TRBJ1-5	.	.	CASSLVGSLGQPQHF	TGTGCCAGCAGTTTGGTCGGGAGCCTTGGTCAGCCCCAGCATTTT
TRBV29-1	TRBJ2-1	.	few	CSANPRGWQFF	TGCAGCGCCAACCCTCGGGGGTGGCAGTTCTTC
TRBV9	TRBJ2-7	TRBD1	.	CASSVWDSPYEQYF	TGTGCCAGCAGCGTATGGGACAGCCCCTACGAGCAGTACTTC
TRBV15	TRBJ2-7	TRBD2	.	CATSKTSGRGEQYF	TGTGCCACCAGCAAAACTAGCGGGAGAGGCGAGCAGTACTTC
TRBV29-1	TRBJ1-1	.	.	CSVEGRFTEAFF	TGCAGCGTTGAGGGGCGGTTCACTGAAGCTTTCTTT
TRBV2	TRBJ2-7	TRBD2	.	CASSLSSGRYEQYF	TGTGCCAGCAGTCTCTCTAGCGGGAGGTACGAGCAGTACTTC
TRBV7-2	TRBJ2-3	.	.	CASSLPGLEDTQYF	TGTGCCAGCAGCTTACCGGGACTTGAAGATACGCAGTATTTT
TRBV7-9	TRBJ1-4	TRBD1	.	CASSSRGQANEKLFF	TGTGCCAGCAGCTCCAGGGGGCAGGCTAATGAAAAACTGTTTTTT
TRBV6-6	TRBJ1-1	.	.	CASSYGEATEAFF	TGTGCCAGCAGTTACGGAGAAGCCACTGAAGCTTTCTTT
TRBV28	TRBJ1-2	.	.	CASRPILISRRGYIF	TGTGCCAGCAGACCGATCCTCATTTCCCGGAGGGGCTACATCTTC
TRBV18	TRBJ2-7	TRBD2	.	CASSGGAGLASYEQYF	TGTGCCAGCTCAGGGGGCGCGGGACTAGCCTCCTACGAGCAGTACTTC
TRBV10-1	TRBJ1-1	.	.	CASSEGVTEAFF	TGCGCCAGCAGTGAAGGGGTCACTGAAGCTTTCTTT
TRBV29-1	TRBJ1-2	.	.	CSVDEGGYTF	TGCAGCGTTGACGAGGGTGGCTACACCTTC
TRBV2	TRBJ2-2	TRBD1	.	CASILGGRELFF	TGTGCCAGCATTCTAGGGGGCCGGGAGCTGTTTTTT
TRBV4-3	TRBJ2-1	.	.	CASSPPKGGLYNEQFF	TGCGCCAGCAGCCCCCCCAAAGGCGGCCTATACAATGAGCAGTTCTTC
TRBV27	TRBJ2-7	.	few	CASSFGRDYEQYF	TGTGCCAGCAGTTTCGGCAGGGACTACGAGCAGTACTTC